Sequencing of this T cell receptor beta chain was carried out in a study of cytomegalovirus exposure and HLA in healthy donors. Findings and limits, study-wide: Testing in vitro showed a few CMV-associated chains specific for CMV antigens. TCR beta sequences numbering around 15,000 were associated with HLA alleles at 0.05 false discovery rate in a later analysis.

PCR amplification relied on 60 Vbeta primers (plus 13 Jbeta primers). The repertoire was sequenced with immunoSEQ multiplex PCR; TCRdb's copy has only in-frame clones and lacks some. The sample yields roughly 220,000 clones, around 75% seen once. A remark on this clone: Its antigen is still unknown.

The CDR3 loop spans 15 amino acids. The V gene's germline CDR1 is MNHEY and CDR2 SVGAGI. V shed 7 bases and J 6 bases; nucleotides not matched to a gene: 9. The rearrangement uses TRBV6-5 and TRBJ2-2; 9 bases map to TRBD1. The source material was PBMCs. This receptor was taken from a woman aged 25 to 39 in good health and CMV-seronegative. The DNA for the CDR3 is TGTGCCAGCACCTTCGGGACAGGGCGCCCCGGGGAGCTGTTTTTT. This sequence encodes CASTFGTGRPGELFF.